The clone carrying this T cell receptor beta chain showed up just once. What it binds is unknown. This specimen comes from a study of Ad26.COV2.S vaccination and SARS-CoV-2 variants. About the study: Once, or twice with 56 days between doses, Ad26.COV2.S was given intramuscularly.

Findings of the study overall: Spike-specific TCR breadth in vaccine recipients exceeded that seen in placebo recipients. Using TCR breadth and depth analyses may have led to underestimated total T cell responses.

The data were produced by immunoSEQ multiplex PCR, yet TCRdb's version contains in-frame clones alone and is incomplete. The table includes roughly 350,000 clones, 75% to 90% detected once. Treatment here: 15 to 20 received Ad26.COV2.S at low or high dose, single or two shots; about 5 received placebo; per-sample allocation not given. Day 63 after the first vaccine or placebo injection was the time point for sampling. Germline loops: CDR1 SGDLS, CDR2 YYNGEE. The CDR3 contains 15 residues. V was pared by 3 bases and J by 2 bases, with 14 bases between. Sequenced here: peripheral blood, sampled in a trial of Ad26.COV2.S vaccine versus placebo. The rearrangement uses TRBV9 and TRBJ1-1; no reliable D call. The clonotype comes from a person aged 18 to 65 who received the Ad26.COV2.S COVID-19 vaccine or a placebo. The chain's CDR3 is CASSAEPWGNTEAFF. CDR3 DNA: TGTGCCAGCAGCGCCGAACCTTGGGGTAACACTGAAGCTTTCTTT.